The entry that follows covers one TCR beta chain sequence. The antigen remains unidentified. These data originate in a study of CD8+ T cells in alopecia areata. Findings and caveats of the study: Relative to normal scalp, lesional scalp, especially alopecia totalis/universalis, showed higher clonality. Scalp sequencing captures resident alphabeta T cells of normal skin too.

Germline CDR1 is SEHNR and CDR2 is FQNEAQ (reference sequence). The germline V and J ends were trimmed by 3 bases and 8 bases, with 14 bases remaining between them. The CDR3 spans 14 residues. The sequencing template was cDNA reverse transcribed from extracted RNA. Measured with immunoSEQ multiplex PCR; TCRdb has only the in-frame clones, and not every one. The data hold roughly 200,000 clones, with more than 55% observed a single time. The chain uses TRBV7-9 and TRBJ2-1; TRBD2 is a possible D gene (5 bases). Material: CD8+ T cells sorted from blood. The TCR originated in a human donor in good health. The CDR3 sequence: CASSLADSTDEQFF. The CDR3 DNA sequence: TGTGCCAGCAGCTTGGCGGACTCTACGGATGAGCAGTTCTTC.